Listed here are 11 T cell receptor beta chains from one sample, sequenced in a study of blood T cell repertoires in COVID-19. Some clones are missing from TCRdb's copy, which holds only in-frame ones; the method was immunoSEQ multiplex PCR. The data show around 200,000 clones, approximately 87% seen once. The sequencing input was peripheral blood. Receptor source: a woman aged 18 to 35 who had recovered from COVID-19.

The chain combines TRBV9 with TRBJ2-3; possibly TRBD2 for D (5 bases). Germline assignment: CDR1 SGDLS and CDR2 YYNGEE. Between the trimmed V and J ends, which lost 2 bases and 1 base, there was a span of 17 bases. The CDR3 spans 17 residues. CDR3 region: CASSVMLGGVGTDTQYF. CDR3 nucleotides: TGTGCCAGCAGCGTCATGTTAGGAGGAGTGGGCACAGATACGCAGTATTTT.

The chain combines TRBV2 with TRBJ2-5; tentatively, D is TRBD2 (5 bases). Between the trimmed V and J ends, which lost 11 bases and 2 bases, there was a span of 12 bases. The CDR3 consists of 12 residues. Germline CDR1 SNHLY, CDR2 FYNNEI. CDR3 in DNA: TGTGCCTGTCAGAGGGATCAAGAGACCCAGTACTTC. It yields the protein CACQRDQETQYF.

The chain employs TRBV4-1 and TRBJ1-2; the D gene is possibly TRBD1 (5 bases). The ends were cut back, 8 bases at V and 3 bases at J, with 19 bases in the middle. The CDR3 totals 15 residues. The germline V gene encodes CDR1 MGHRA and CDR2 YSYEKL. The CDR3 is CASLGEGRVDYGYTF. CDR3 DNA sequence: TGCGCCAGCCTAGGGGAGGGCAGGGTGGACTATGGCTACACCTTC.

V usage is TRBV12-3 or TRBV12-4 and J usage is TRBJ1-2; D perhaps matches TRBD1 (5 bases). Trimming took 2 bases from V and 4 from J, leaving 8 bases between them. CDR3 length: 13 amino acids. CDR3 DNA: TGTGCCAGCAGTTTACGGGGGAGCTATGGCTACACCTTC. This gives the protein CASSLRGSYGYTF.

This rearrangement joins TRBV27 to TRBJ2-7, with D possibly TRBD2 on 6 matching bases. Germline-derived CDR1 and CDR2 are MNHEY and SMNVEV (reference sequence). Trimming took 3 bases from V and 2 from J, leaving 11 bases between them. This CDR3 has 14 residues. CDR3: CASSFGGRAYEQYF. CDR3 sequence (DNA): TGTGCCAGCAGTTTCGGGGGAAGAGCCTACGAGCAGTACTTC.

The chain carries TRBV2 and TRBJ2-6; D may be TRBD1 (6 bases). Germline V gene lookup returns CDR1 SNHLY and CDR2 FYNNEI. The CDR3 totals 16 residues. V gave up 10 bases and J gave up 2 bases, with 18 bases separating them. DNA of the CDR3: TGTGCCATACAGGGTCGGGGCTTTGCTGGGGCCAACGTCCTGACTTTC. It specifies CAIQGRGFAGANVLTF.

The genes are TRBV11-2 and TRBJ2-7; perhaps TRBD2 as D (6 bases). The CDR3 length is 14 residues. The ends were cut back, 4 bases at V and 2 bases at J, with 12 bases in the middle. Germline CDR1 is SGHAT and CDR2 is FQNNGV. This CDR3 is CASSSPRETYEQYF. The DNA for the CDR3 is TGTGCCAGCAGCTCTCCCCGGGAGACCTACGAGCAGTACTTC.

The CDR3 nucleotides are TGCGCCAGCAGCCAAGACCTGCGACAGGGTAGGGGCTACACCTTC. This gives the protein CASSQDLRQGRGYTF. This rearrangement joins TRBV4-1 to TRBJ1-2, with 7 bases lining up with TRBD1. V trimming: 0 bases; J trimming: 8 bases; junction bases outside the gene matches: 9. The germline V gene encodes CDR1 MGHRA and CDR2 YSYEKL. This CDR3 comprises 15 residues.

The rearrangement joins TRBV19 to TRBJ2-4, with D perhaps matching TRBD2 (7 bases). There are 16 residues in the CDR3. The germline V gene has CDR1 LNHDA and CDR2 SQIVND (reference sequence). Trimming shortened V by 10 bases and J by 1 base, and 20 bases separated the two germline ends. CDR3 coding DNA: TGTGCCACCGCTTGGGCGGGGGCAGGGGCCAAAAACATTCAGTACTTC. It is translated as CATAWAGAGAKNIQYF.

The CDR3 region is CASRHSWRSSYEQYV. The CDR3 DNA follows: TGTGCCAGCAGACATAGCTGGAGAAGCTCCTACGAGCAGTACGTC. The chain carries TRBV6-9 and TRBJ2-7, with D unclear. The CDR3 sequence is 15 residues long. CDR1 is MNHGY, CDR2 SVAAGI, per germline. Trimming removed 6 bases at V and 0 bases at J, with 15 bases between.

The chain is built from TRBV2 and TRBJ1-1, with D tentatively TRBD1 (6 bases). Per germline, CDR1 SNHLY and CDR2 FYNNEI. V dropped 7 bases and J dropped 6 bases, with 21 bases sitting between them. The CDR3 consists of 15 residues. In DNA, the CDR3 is TGTGCCAGCACCGGAAAGGACAGCTCACTCCCTGAAGCTTTCTTT. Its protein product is CASTGKDSSLPEAFF.